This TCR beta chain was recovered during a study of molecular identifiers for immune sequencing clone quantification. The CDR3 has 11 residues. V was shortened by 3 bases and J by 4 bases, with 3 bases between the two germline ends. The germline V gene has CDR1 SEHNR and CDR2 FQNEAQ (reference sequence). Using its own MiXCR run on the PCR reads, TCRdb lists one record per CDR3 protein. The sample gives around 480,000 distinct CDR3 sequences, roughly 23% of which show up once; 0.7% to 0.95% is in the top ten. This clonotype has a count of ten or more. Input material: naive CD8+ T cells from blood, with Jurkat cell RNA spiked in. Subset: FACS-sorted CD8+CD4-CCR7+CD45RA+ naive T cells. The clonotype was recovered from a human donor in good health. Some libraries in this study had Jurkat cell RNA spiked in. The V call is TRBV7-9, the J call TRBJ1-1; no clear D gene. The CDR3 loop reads CASSFGTEAFF. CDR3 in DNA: TGTGCCAGCAGCTTCGGCACTGAAGCTTTCTTT.